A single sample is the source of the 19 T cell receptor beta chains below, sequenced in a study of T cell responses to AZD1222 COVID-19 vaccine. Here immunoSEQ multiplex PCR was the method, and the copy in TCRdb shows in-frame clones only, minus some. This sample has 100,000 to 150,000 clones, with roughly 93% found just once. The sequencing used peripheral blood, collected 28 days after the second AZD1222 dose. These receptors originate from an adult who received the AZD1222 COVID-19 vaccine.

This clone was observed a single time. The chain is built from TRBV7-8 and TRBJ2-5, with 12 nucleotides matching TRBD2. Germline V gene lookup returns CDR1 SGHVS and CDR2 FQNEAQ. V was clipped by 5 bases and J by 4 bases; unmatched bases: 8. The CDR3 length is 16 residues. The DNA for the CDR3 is TGTGCCAGCAGCCTAAGACTAGCGGGAGATCGAGAGACCCAGTACTTC. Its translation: CASSLRLAGDRETQYF.

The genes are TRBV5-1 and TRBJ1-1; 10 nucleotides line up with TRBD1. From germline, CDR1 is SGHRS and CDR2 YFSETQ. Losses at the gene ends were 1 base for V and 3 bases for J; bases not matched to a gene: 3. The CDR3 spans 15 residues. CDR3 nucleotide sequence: TGCGCCAGCAGCTTGCATGGGACAGGGGACACTGAAGCTTTCTTT. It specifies CASSLHGTGDTEAFF.

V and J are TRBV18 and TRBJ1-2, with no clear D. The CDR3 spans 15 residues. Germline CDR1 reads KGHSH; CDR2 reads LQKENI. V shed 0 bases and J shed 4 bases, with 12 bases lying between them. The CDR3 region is CASSPPGRTPYGYTF. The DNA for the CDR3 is TGTGCCAGCTCACCACCTGGGCGTACACCCTATGGCTACACCTTC. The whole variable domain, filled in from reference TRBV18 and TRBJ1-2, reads NAGVMQNPRHLVRRRGQEARLRCSPMKGHSHVYWYRQLPEEGLKFMVYLQKENIIDESGMPKERFSAEFPKEGPSILRIQQVVRGDSAAYFCASSPPGRTPYGYTFGSGTRLTVV.

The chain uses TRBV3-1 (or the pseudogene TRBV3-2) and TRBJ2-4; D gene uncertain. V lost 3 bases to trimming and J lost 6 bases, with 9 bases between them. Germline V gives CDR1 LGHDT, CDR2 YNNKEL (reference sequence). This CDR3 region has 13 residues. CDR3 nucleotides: TGTGCCAGCAGCCAGAATAGGAGAAACATTCAGTACTTC. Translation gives CASSQNRRNIQYF.

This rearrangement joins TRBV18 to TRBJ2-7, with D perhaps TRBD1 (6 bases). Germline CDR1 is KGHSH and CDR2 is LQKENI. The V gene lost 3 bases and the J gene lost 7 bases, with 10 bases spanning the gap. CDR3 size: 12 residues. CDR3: CASSPHGTEQYF. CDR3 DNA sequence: TGTGCCAGCTCACCGCATGGGACAGAGCAGTACTTC.

The CDR3, as DNA: TGTGCCAGCAGCAAAGTGGAGCGGAACACCGGGGAGCTGTTTTTT. This codes for CASSKVERNTGELFF. The rearrangement joins TRBV21-1 to TRBJ2-2; the table assigns TRBD2, which was not confirmed against the DNA. TRBV21-1 is marked as a pseudogene. The CDR3 covers 15 residues.

The CDR3 region has the DNA TGTGCCAGTAGCCTGGACAGGGGTCCCACCTACGAGCAGTACTTC. Translating gives CASSLDRGPTYEQYF. The chain has TRBV19 and TRBJ2-7, with TRBD1 identical over 9 bases. V lost 6 bases, J lost 2 bases, and 8 bases stayed unmatched. This CDR3 has 15 amino acids. Looked up from germline, CDR1 is LNHDA and CDR2 is SQIVND (reference sequence). The entire variable domain, with the rest obtained from reference TRBV19 and TRBJ2-7, is as follows: DGGITQSPKYLFRKEGQNVTLSCEQNLNHDAMYWYRQDPGQGLRLIYYSQIVNDFQKGDIAEGYSVSREKKESFPLTVTSAQKNPTAFYLCASSLDRGPTYEQYFGPGTRLTVT.

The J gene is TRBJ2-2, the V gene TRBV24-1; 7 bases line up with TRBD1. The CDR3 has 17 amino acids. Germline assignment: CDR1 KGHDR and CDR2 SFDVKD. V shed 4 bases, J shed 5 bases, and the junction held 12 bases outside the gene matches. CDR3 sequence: CATSDTVGTAPTGELFF. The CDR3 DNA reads TGTGCCACCAGTGACACAGTGGGGACAGCCCCGACCGGGGAGCTGTTTTTT.

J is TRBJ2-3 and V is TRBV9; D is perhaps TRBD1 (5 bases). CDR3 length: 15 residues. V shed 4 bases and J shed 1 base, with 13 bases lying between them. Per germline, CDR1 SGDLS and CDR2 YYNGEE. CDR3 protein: CASSPWGRGTDTQYF. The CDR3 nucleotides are TGTGCCAGCAGCCCCTGGGGCAGGGGCACAGATACGCAGTATTTT.

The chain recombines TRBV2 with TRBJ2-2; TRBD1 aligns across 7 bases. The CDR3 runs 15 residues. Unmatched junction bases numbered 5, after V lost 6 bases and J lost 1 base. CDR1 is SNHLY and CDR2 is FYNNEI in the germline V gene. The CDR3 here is CASSNRQGNTGELFF. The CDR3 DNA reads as TGTGCCAGCAGCAACAGACAGGGGAACACCGGGGAGCTGTTTTTT.

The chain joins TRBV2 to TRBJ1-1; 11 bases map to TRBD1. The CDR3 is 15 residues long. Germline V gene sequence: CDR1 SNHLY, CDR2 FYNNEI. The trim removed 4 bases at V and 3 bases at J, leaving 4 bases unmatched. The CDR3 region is CASSGTGGPDTEAFF. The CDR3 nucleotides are TGTGCCAGCAGTGGGACAGGGGGCCCGGACACTGAAGCTTTCTTT. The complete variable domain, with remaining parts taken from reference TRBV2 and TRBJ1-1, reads EPEVTQTPSHQVTQMGQEVILRCVPISNHLYFYWYRQILGQKVEFLVSFYNNEISEKSEIFDDQFSVERPDGSNFTLKIRSTKLEDSAMYFCASSGTGGPDTEAFFGQGTRLTVV.

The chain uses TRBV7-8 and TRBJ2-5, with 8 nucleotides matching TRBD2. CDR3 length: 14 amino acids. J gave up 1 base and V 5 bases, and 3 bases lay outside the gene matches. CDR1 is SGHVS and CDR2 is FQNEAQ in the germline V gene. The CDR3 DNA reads TGTGCCAGCAGCCCGGCGGGAGGCCAAGAGACCCAGTACTTC. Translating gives CASSPAGGQETQYF.

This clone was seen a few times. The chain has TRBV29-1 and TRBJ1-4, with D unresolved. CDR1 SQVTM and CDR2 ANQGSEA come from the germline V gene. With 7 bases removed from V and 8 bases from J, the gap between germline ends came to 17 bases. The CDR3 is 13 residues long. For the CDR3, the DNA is TGCAGCGGTACGGGCAATAGAGACGAAAAACTGTTTTTT. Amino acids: CSGTGNRDEKLFF.

The CDR3 DNA sequence: TGTGCCAGCTCACCTCGACAGCAGAGCGAGACCCAGTACTTC. Amino acid sequence: CASSPRQQSETQYF. V is TRBV18 and J is TRBJ2-5; a weak D match, TRBD1 (5 bases). The CDR3 contains 14 residues. The germline CDR1 and CDR2 sequences are KGHSH and LQKENI. V was pared by 3 bases and J by 5 bases, with 13 bases between.

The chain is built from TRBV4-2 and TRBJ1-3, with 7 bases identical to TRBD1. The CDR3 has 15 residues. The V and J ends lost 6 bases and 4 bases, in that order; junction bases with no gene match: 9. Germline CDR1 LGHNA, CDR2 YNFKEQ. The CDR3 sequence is CASSRQGLWGNTIYF. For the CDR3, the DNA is TGTGCCAGCAGTCGACAGGGCTTGTGGGGAAACACCATATATTTT.

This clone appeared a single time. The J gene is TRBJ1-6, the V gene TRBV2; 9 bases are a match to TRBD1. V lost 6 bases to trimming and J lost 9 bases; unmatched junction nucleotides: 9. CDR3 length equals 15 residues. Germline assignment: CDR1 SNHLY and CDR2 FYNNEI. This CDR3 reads CASRSGTGPFSPLHF. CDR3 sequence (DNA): TGTGCCAGCAGGTCCGGGACAGGGCCTTTTTCACCCCTCCACTTT.

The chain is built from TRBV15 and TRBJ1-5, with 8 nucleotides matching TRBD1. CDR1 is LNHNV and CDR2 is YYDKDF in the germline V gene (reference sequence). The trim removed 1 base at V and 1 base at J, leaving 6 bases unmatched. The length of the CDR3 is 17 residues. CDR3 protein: CATSRAPRDRSNQPQHF. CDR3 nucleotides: TGTGCCACCAGCAGAGCGCCCCGGGACAGGAGCAATCAGCCCCAGCATTTT.

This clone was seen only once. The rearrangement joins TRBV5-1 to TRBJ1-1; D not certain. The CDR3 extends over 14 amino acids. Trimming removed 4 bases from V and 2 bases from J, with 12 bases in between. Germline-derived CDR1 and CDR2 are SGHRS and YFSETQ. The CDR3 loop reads CASSPPYSNTEAFF. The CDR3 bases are TGCGCCAGCAGCCCTCCATATAGTAACACTGAAGCTTTCTTT.

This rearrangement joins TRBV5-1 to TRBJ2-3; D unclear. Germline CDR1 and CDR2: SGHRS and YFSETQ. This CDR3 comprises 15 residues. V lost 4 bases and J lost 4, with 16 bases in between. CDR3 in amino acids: CASSAGDFGADTQYF. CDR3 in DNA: TGCGCCAGCAGCGCCGGAGATTTTGGCGCAGATACGCAGTATTTT.